This T cell receptor beta chain was sequenced for a study of sequential checkpoint blockade in melanoma. Background on the study: Randomization was 1:1 between first-line nivolumab→ipilimumab and ipilimumab→nivolumab.

Documented treatment: randomized to nivolumab then ipilimumab (arm A) or the reverse (arm B). DNA-damaging chemotherapy had not been given to any patient beforehand. Sorted cells were live CD3+CD8+, lacking CD19 and CD56, from PBMCs. CDR3 length: 18 amino acids. V gave up 3 bases and J gave up 0 bases; unmatched junction bases: 13. From germline, CDR1 is MNHEY and CDR2 SMNVEV (reference sequence). Here immunoSEQ multiplex PCR was the method, and the copy in TCRdb shows in-frame clones only, minus some. The sample contains over 15,000 clones, around 83% of which appear only once. The sample consisted of CD8+ T cells sorted from blood (inferred from file names), taken from a patient given nivolumab and ipilimumab in sequence. The chain combines TRBV27 with TRBJ1-2, with 7 bases fitting TRBD1. This TCR was recovered from a human donor with melanoma. For the CDR3, the DNA is TGTGCCAGCAGTTTCCGCCCCGGGACAGCATTTCCTAACTATGGCTACACCTTC. Translating gives CASSFRPGTAFPNYGYTF.